The sequence of this TCR beta chain was determined in a study of spatial heterogeneity in lung cancer. The overall study: Matched bulk RNA-seq yielded a T cell transcriptional module score. Counts of TCR transcripts in tumor regions correlated strongly with that score. Study-wide results and caveats: The estimated TCR-seq coverage of tumor T cells amounted to roughly 6.7% when looking at alpha chains and more than 11% when looking at beta chains. Tumor mutation counts were tracked by expanded intratumoral alpha and beta TCR counts.

Time point defined: sample taken at primary tumor resection. The CDR3 is 14 amino acids. CDR1 is KGHDR, CDR2 SFDVKD, per germline. Trimming took 3 bases from V and 7 from J, leaving 13 bases between them. A distinct unique molecular identifier was carried by each TCR cDNA molecule. TCRdb fed the 5' RACE reads into MiXCR, producing one record per CDR3 protein. This repertoire shows around 18,000 distinct CDR3 sequences, around 5% found once; its top ten account for about 9.4%. This clonotype was counted between two and nine times. What it binds is not known. This beta chain represents an off-target read in a library built for alpha chains; its size is of limited meaning.

This material consisted of lung tumor tissue, taken at surgery. This TCR was sampled from a female donor with early-stage non-small cell lung cancer. This sequence joins TRBV24-1 and TRBJ2-3; D is undetermined. CDR3: CATSDLRDPYTQYF. DNA for the CDR3: TGTGCCACCAGTGATCTCCGCGATCCCTATACGCAGTATTTT.